This entry lists 30 T cell receptor beta chains sequenced from one sample in a study of cytomegalovirus exposure and HLA in healthy donors. The PCR used 60 Vbeta and 13 Jbeta primers. Assay used: immunoSEQ multiplex PCR; TCRdb lists only in-frame clones, some missing. The table has approximately 160,000 clones, 80% seen once; the top ten hold less than 9%. The sequenced material came from PBMCs. The receptor set was obtained from a man between 25 and 39 years old in good health and CMV-seropositive.

For the CDR3, the DNA is TGCGCCAGCAGCCCACTACAGGGGGTTACGGGTTCAAACTATGGCTACACCTTC. Its translation: CASSPLQGVTGSNYGYTF. V and J are TRBV5-1 and TRBJ1-2; 8 bases agree with TRBD1. J gave up 2 bases and V 4 bases, and 16 bases lay outside the gene matches. Germline V gene lookup returns CDR1 SGHRS and CDR2 YFSETQ. The CDR3 has 18 residues.

The chain employs TRBV7-2 and TRBJ1-6, with D perhaps TRBD1 (5 bases). The V and J ends lost 1 base and 6 bases respectively, with 10 bases between them. Germline assignment: CDR1 SGHTA and CDR2 FQGNSA. The CDR3 totals 15 residues. CDR3 nucleotides: TGTGCCAGCAGCTTAGTCGGGGGGGGTAATTCACCCCTCCACTTT. Residues: CASSLVGGGNSPLHF.

The chain is built from TRBV4-3 and TRBJ1-1; 8 bases are shared with TRBD1. Trimming took 4 bases from V and 0 from J; bases not matched to a gene: 1. Germline V lookup: CDR1 LGHNA, CDR2 YSLEER. This CDR3 comprises 14 residues. CDR3 DNA: TGCGCCAGCAGCCTGGGACAGGTGAACACTGAAGCTTTCTTT. Translation: CASSLGQVNTEAFF.

This clone was seen a handful of times. The V gene is TRBV28, the J gene TRBJ1-2; the match to TRBD1 covers 7 bases. The CDR3 length is 18 residues. With 2 bases clipped from V and 4 bases from J, the junction kept 16 bases outside the gene matches. Germline CDR1 and CDR2: MDHEN and SYDVKM. CDR3 sequence reads: CASSLPGLESDRVYGYTF. The DNA of the CDR3 is TGTGCCAGCAGTTTACCAGGGCTAGAATCAGACAGGGTCTATGGCTACACCTTC.

The V gene is TRBV15, the J gene TRBJ1-2, with D uncertain. Germline loops: CDR1 LNHNV, CDR2 YYDKDF (reference sequence). This CDR3 is 15 amino acids long. The germline V and J ends were trimmed by 5 bases and 4 bases, with 17 bases remaining between them. CDR3: CATSPQVWAGYGYTF. The CDR3 DNA follows: TGTGCCACCAGCCCCCAGGTCTGGGCAGGCTATGGCTACACCTTC. The full variable domain, its missing parts supplied by reference TRBV15 and TRBJ1-2, is DAMVIQNPRYQVTQFGKPVTLSCSQTLNHNVMYWYQQKSSQAPKLLFHYYDKDFNNEADTPDNFQSRRPNTSFCFLDIRSPGLGDTAMYLCATSPQVWAGYGYTFGSGTRLTVV.

This chain links TRBV4-1 with TRBJ1-1; 10 nucleotides line up with TRBD1. Germline CDR1 reads MGHRA; CDR2 reads YSYEKL. The CDR3 is 15 residues long. Trimming at V came to 0 bases and at J to 6 bases, leaving 4 bases not matched to a gene. CDR3 protein: CASSQEGQGIAEAFF. The CDR3 DNA follows: TGCGCCAGCAGCCAAGAGGGACAGGGGATAGCTGAAGCTTTCTTT.

The gene calls are TRBV25-1 and TRBJ1-4; 8 positions match TRBD1. The V and J ends lost 8 bases and 8 bases, in that order; junction bases with no gene match: 7. The CDR3 length is 13 residues. Germline V gene data show CDR1 as MGHDK and CDR2 as SYGVNS. CDR3 DNA: TGTGCCAGCCACGACAGGGGAGGCGAAAAACTGTTTTTT. This sequence encodes CASHDRGGEKLFF.

The CDR3 here is CASSLDLAGVNTGELFF. CDR3 sequence (DNA): TGTGCCAGCAGCTTAGATTTGGCGGGGGTTAACACCGGGGAGCTGTTTTTT. The chain employs TRBV11-2 and TRBJ2-2; 7 positions match TRBD2. This CDR3 is built from 17 residues. Trimming removed 0 bases from V and 2 bases from J; junction bases left unmatched: 6. Germline V CDR1 and CDR2: SGHAT, FQNNGV.

The genes are TRBV7-8 and TRBJ2-7; 9 bases map to TRBD1. The CDR3 sequence is 15 residues long. J lost 2 bases, V lost 6 bases, and 8 bases had no gene match. Germline V gene sequence: CDR1 SGHVS, CDR2 FQNEAQ. The CDR3 spells CASRLTGGFTYEQYF. CDR3 DNA sequence: TGTGCCAGCAGGCTTACAGGGGGCTTTACCTACGAGCAGTACTTC.

The chain recombines TRBV29-1 with TRBJ2-2, with D perhaps TRBD2 (6 bases). V lost 1 base, J lost 2 bases, and 11 bases lay in between. The germline gives CDR1 SQVTM, CDR2 ANQGSEA. This CDR3 is built from 15 residues. The CDR3 region is CSVEVVGGNTGELFF. The CDR3 region has the DNA TGCAGCGTTGAAGTAGTGGGAGGTAACACCGGGGAGCTGTTTTTT.

V is TRBV5-1 and J is TRBJ2-5; possibly TRBD2 for D (7 bases). CDR1 and CDR2 (germline): SGHRS, YFSETQ. This CDR3 region has 14 residues. Trimming stripped 7 bases from V and 5 bases from J, with 18 bases between. The CDR3 DNA follows: TGCGCCAGCCGGGCCGGGGGGCTCGATGAGACCCAGTACTTC. Translation: CASRAGGLDETQYF. Full variable domain (missing parts from reference TRBV5-1 and TRBJ2-5): KAGVTQTPRYLIKTRGQQVTLSCSPISGHRSVSWYQQTPGQGLQFLFEYFSETQRNKGNFPGRFSGRQFSNSRSEMNVSTLELGDSALYLCASRAGGLDETQYFGPGTRLLVL.

This clone has a handful of counts. The same CDR3 also results from other DNA sequences found in this sample. The genes are TRBV9 and TRBJ1-4, with a tentative D call TRBD1 (5 bases). V lost 0 bases and J lost 2, with 5 bases in between. Germline lookup yields CDR1 SGDLS and CDR2 YYNGEE. This CDR3 contains 14 residues. The CDR3 loop is CASSVGGTNEKLFF. The DNA of the CDR3 is TGTGCCAGCAGCGTAGGGGGCACTAATGAAAAACTGTTTTTT.

This sequence joins TRBV7-9 and TRBJ2-5, with D perhaps TRBD1 (6 bases). The CDR3 totals 14 residues. V was cut by 5 bases and J by 1 base, with 11 bases left in between. Germline CDR1 reads SEHNR; CDR2 reads FQNEAQ (reference sequence). The CDR3 region is CASSPGHLQETQYF. CDR3 DNA sequence: TGTGCCAGCAGCCCGGGACACCTCCAAGAGACCCAGTACTTC.

The gene calls are TRBV6-6 and TRBJ2-7; 7 nucleotides match TRBD1. The V segment lost 2 bases and the J segment 2 bases; nucleotides outside the gene matches: 3. Germline CDR1 MNHNY, CDR2 SVGAGI (reference sequence). The length of the CDR3 is 14 residues. The CDR3 loop is CASSYGTEAYEQYF. CDR3 coding DNA: TGTGCCAGCAGTTACGGGACAGAAGCCTACGAGCAGTACTTC.

The chain uses TRBV4-1 and TRBJ2-7, with 7 nucleotides matching TRBD1. The CDR3 has 16 residues. From germline, CDR1 is MGHRA and CDR2 YSYEKL. The V gene end was trimmed by 0 bases and the J gene end by 3 bases; junction bases not matched to a gene: 8. The CDR3 bases are TGCGCCAGCAGCCAAGAAGCGACAGGGTCGGGCTACGAGCAGTACTTC. It is translated as CASSQEATGSGYEQYF.

The rearrangement links TRBV5-1 to TRBJ2-3; 14 bases agree with TRBD2. Trimming cost V 4 bases and J 0 bases; bases outside gene matches: 7. The CDR3 sequence is 18 residues long. From germline, CDR1 is SGHRS and CDR2 YFSETQ. CDR3 loop: CASSRGTSGGTSTDTQYF. The CDR3 DNA reads as TGCGCCAGCAGCCGCGGGACTAGCGGGGGAACTAGCACAGATACGCAGTATTTT.

The V call is TRBV19, the J call TRBJ1-5; D remains unclear. This CDR3 spans 17 amino acids. Germline V gene sequence: CDR1 LNHDA, CDR2 SQIVND (reference sequence). V lost 3 bases and J 2 bases, leaving 17 bases between the germline ends. In DNA, the CDR3 is TGTGCCAGTAGTATTCTCCTCGGTGACATAGGCAATCAGCCCCAGCATTTT. Its protein is CASSILLGDIGNQPQHF.

The chain recombines TRBV27 with TRBJ2-1; TRBD1 aligns across 8 bases. This CDR3 has 15 residues. J lost 1 base, V lost 2 bases, and 1 base had no gene match. CDR1 is MNHEY and CDR2 is SMNVEV in the germline V gene (reference sequence). The CDR3 loop reads CASSLQGASYNEQFF. CDR3 sequence (DNA): TGTGCCAGCAGTTTACAGGGGGCGTCCTACAATGAGCAGTTCTTC.

V usage is TRBV25-1 and J usage is TRBJ1-2, with 8 nucleotides matching TRBD1. The V gene end was trimmed by 3 bases and the J gene end by 8 bases; junction bases not matched to a gene: 5. CDR3 length: 13 amino acids. Germline V gene sequence: CDR1 MGHDK, CDR2 SYGVNS. CDR3 in DNA: TGTGCCAGCAGTGAGGGCGACAGGGGCGGCTACACCTTC. This translates into CASSEGDRGGYTF.

V gene TRBV2 combines with J gene TRBJ2-5; 14 bases line up with TRBD2. The germline CDR1 and CDR2 sequences are SNHLY and FYNNEI. The junction had 6 bases not matched to a gene; V was cut back by 8 bases and J by 7 bases. The length of the CDR3 is 14 residues. CDR3 nucleotides: TGTGCCAGCCGAGGACTAGCGGGGGGAGTGACCCAGTACTTC. Its translation is CASRGLAGGVTQYF.

This clone was detected once. This chain joins TRBV11-2 and TRBJ1-2; TRBD1 is a possible D gene (6 bases). V was clipped by 5 bases and J by 4 bases, with 14 bases between them. Germline-derived CDR1 and CDR2 are SGHAT and FQNNGV. This CDR3 is 14 amino acids long. The CDR3 reads CASSQGIEGYGYTF. The CDR3 nucleotides are TGTGCCAGCAGCCAGGGGATCGAAGGCTATGGCTACACCTTC.

The genes are TRBV6-5 and TRBJ1-2; D remains ambiguous. The CDR3 is made up of 14 amino acids. The V end was cut by 6 bases, the J end by 1 base, with 12 bases between. Germline V lookup: CDR1 MNHEY, CDR2 SVGAGI. The DNA for the CDR3 is TGTGCCAGCAGATCTGACGGCGGTAACTATGGCTACACCTTC. Translated: CASRSDGGNYGYTF.

This chain links TRBV19 with TRBJ2-3; a weak D match, TRBD2 (6 bases). CDR3 length: 16 amino acids. Between the trimmed V and J ends, which lost 3 bases and 0 bases, there was a span of 13 bases. Germline V gene sequence: CDR1 LNHDA, CDR2 SQIVND (reference sequence). The CDR3 spells CASSMVMAGSTDTQYF. CDR3 DNA sequence: TGTGCCAGTAGTATGGTTATGGCGGGGAGCACAGATACGCAGTATTTT.

The J gene is TRBJ1-5, the V gene TRBV7-9, with TRBD1 identical over 8 bases. CDR1 and CDR2 from the germline V gene are SEHNR and FQNEAQ (reference sequence). V lost 3 bases to trimming and J lost 6 bases; unmatched junction nucleotides: 4. There are 14 residues in the CDR3. CDR3 in amino acids: CASSLDRAGQPQHF. The CDR3 DNA reads TGTGCCAGCAGCTTGGACAGGGCAGGTCAGCCCCAGCATTTT.

The chain is built from TRBV19 and TRBJ2-5; 7 bases agree with TRBD1. The CDR3 runs 16 residues. Looked up from germline, CDR1 is LNHDA and CDR2 is SQIVND (reference sequence). V shed 7 bases, J shed 4 bases, and the junction held 15 bases outside the gene matches. CDR3 coding DNA: TGTGCCAGTACGCCCGGGGCGGCAGGGGGTCGAGAGACCCAGTACTTC. This encodes CASTPGAAGGRETQYF.

The V gene is TRBV7-3, the J gene TRBJ2-2, with D possibly being TRBD2 (6 bases). Trimming cost V 0 bases and J 3 bases, with 8 bases left between them. Germline V gene data show CDR1 as SGHTA and CDR2 as FQGTGA. This CDR3 has 15 residues. The DNA of the CDR3 is TGTGCCAGCAGCTTAACTGGAGGGCACACCGGGGAGCTGTTTTTT. It translates to CASSLTGGHTGELFF. The full variable domain, rest sourced from reference TRBV7-3 and TRBJ2-2, is GAGVSQTPSNKVTEKGKYVELRCDPISGHTALYWYRQSLGQGPEFLIYFQGTGAADDSGLPNDRFFAVRPEGSVSTLKIQRTERGDSAVYLCASSLTGGHTGELFFGEGSRLTVL.

The chain is built from TRBV28 and TRBJ1-5; 7 bases fit TRBD1. V gave up 4 bases and J gave up 4 bases; unmatched junction bases: 7. The CDR3 runs 15 residues. Germline CDR1 reads MDHEN; CDR2 reads SYDVKM. This CDR3 is CASSSMTGRNQPQHF. DNA of the CDR3: TGTGCCAGCAGTTCTATGACAGGGAGAAATCAGCCCCAGCATTTT.

This rearrangement joins TRBV27 to TRBJ1-4, with 9 positions matching TRBD1. This CDR3 is built from 18 residues. Germline V gives CDR1 MNHEY, CDR2 SMNVEV (reference sequence). The trim removed 6 bases at V and 0 bases at J, leaving 11 bases unmatched. The CDR3 sequence: CASSRRQGGVATNEKLFF. The CDR3 nucleotides read TGTGCCAGCAGCCGCAGACAGGGGGGAGTAGCAACTAATGAAAAACTGTTTTTT.

The chain uses TRBV9 and TRBJ2-7; 7 bases line up with TRBD2. Germline CDR1 is SGDLS and CDR2 is YYNGEE. V shed 5 bases, J shed 5 bases, and the junction held 13 bases outside the gene matches. The CDR3 is made up of 15 amino acids. The CDR3 loop is CASSPQRTSEHEQYF. The CDR3, as DNA: TGTGCCAGCAGTCCACAAAGGACTAGTGAGCACGAGCAGTACTTC.

The chain combines TRBV30 with TRBJ1-2, with 8 positions matching TRBD1. CDR1 and CDR2 (germline): GTSNPN, SVGIG (reference sequence). After removal of 4 bases from V and 12 bases from J, the junction contained 19 bases not matched to a gene. The CDR3 spans 15 residues. In nucleotides, the CDR3 is TGTGCCTGGACCCGGGACAGGTCTAGCCCTATGGCTAACACCTTC. Protein: CAWTRDRSSPMANTF.